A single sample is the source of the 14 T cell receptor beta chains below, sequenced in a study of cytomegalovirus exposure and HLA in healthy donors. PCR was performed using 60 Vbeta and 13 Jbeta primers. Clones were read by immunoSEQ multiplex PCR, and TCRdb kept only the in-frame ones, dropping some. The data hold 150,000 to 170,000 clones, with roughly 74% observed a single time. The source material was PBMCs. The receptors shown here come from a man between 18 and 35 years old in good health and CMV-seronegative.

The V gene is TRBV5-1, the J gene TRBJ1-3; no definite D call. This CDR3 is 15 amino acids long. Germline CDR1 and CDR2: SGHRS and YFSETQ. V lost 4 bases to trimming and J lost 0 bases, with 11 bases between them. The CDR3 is CASSPPGSSGNTIYF. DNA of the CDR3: TGCGCCAGCAGCCCTCCGGGTAGCTCTGGAAACACCATATATTTT.

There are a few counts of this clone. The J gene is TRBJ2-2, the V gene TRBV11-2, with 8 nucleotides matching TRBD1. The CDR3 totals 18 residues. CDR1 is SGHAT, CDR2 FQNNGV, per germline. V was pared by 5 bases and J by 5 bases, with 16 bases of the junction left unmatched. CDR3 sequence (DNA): TGTGCCAGCAGCCCCCGTGGAGTAGGACAGGGTAGGACCGGGGAGCTGTTTTTT. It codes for CASSPRGVGQGRTGELFF.

Here the CDR3 DNA reads TGTGCCAGCAGCCTAGTAGGGACAGGGGAATACAATGAGCAGTTCTTC. Protein product: CASSLVGTGEYNEQFF. V usage is TRBV11-2 and J usage is TRBJ2-1; TRBD1 matches at 10 bases. V lost 5 bases and J lost 4; bases outside the gene matches: 8. The CDR3 runs 16 residues. Germline V lookup: CDR1 SGHAT, CDR2 FQNNGV.

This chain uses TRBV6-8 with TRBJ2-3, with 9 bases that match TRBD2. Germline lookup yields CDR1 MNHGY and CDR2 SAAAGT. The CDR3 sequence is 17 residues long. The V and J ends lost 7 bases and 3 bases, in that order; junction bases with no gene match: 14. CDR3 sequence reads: CASTLGAGGPGTDTQYF. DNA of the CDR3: TGTGCCAGCACCCTGGGCGCGGGGGGGCCGGGGACAGATACGCAGTATTTT.

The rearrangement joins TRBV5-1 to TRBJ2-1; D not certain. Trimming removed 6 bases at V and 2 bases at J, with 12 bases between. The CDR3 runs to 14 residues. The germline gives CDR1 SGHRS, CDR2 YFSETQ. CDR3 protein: CASTRSDTYNEQFF. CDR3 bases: TGCGCCAGCACCCGGAGTGATACCTACAATGAGCAGTTCTTC.

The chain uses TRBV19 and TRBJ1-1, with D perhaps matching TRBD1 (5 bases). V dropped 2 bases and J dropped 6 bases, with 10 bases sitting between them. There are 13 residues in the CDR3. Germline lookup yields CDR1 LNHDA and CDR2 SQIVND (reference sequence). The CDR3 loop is CASSIQGLPEAFF. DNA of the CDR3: TGTGCCAGTAGTATACAGGGTCTCCCTGAAGCTTTCTTT.

As DNA, the CDR3 is TGCGCCAGCAGCTCCTCCGGGACTAGCGTCTCAGCAGGTGAGCAGTTCTTC. It translates to CASSSSGTSVSAGEQFF. The gene calls are TRBV5-1 and TRBJ2-1; 10 bases fit TRBD2. This CDR3 contains 17 residues. CDR1 is SGHRS, CDR2 YFSETQ, per germline. J was trimmed by 9 bases and V by 3 bases; bases with no gene match: 15.

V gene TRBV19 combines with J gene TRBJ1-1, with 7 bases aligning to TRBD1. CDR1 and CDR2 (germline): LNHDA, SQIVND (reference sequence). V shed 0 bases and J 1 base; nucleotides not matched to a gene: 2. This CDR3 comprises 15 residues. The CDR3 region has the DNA TGTGCCAGTAGTATAGATGGGACAGAGAACACTGAAGCTTTCTTT. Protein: CASSIDGTENTEAFF. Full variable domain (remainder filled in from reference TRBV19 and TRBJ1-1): DGGITQSPKYLFRKEGQNVTLSCEQNLNHDAMYWYRQDPGQGLRLIYYSQIVNDFQKGDIAEGYSVSREKKESFPLTVTSAQKNPTAFYLCASSIDGTENTEAFFGQGTRLTVV.

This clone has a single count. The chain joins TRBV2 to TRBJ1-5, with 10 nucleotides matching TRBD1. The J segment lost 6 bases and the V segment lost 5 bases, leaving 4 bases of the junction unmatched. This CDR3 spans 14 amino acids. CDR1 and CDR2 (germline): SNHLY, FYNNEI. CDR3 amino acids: CASSWDRGGQPQHF. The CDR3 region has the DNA TGTGCCAGCAGTTGGGACAGGGGTGGTCAGCCCCAGCATTTT.

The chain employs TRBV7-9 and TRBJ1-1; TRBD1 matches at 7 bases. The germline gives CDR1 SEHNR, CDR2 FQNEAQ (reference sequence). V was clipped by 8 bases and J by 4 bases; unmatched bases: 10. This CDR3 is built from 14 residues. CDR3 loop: CASLPQGVGTEAFF. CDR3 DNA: TGTGCCAGCCTCCCCCAGGGGGTCGGCACTGAAGCTTTCTTT.

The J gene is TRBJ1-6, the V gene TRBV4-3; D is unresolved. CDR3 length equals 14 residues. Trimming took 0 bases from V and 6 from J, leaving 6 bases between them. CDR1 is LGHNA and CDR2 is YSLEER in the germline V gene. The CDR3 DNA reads TGCGCCAGCAGCCAAGACCCAATTAATTCACCCCTCCACTTT. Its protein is CASSQDPINSPLHF.

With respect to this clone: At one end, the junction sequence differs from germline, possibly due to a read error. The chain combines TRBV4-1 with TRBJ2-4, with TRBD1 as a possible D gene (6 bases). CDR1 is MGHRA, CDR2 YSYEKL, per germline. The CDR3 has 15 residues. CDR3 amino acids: CASSHPQGAKNSQYF. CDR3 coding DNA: TGCGCCAGCAGCCACCCACAGGGTGCCAAAAACAGTCAGTACTTC.

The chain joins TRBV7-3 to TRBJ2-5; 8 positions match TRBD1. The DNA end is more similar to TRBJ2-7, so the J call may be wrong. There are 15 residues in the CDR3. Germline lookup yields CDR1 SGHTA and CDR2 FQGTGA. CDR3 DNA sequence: TGTGCCAGCAGCCTCGGGACAGGCCCAGACTACGAGCAGTACTTC. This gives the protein CASSLGTGPDYEQYF.

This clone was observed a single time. The CDR3 region is CASSHRTGGYEQYV. The DNA of the CDR3 is TGTGCCAGCAGCCACAGGACAGGGGGCTACGAGCAGTACGTC. The J gene is TRBJ2-7, the V gene TRBV6-4; 10 bases match TRBD1. In germline, CDR1 is MRHNA, CDR2 SNTAGT. V shed 6 bases and J 3 bases; nucleotides not matched to a gene: 5. The CDR3 loop spans 14 amino acids.